The entry that follows covers one T cell receptor (beta chain) sequence. The antigen it binds to is not known. Base quality data are lacking; no much larger clone is found one base away. Collaborating institutions collected whole blood in K2EDTA tubes following their own protocols. For TCRbeta analysis, collaborators shipped samples in one of three forms: frozen whole blood, isolated PBMCs, or DNA extracted from either of those sample types. These data come from a study of blood T cell repertoires in COVID-19 (dated by TCRdb to 2019 to 2021). The study in broad terms: The collaborator samples originated in the United States, Italy and Spain and spanned the acute and convalescent phases of COVID-19. The prospective study material was composed of cDNA or gDNA derived from T cells, B-cell-depleted T cells, or PBMCs. Subjects who had been exposed to COVID-19, were actively infected with it, or had recovered from it provided the deeply sampled blood TCRbeta repertoires that made up the dataset. A freely available public database, intended as a resource for researchers studying the immune response to SARS-CoV-2, is where the repertoires were released. The samples were drawn from two sources: the first 160 participants of the ongoing ImmuneRACE study, and 1,200 or so subjects contributed by 6 global collaborators. Sample metadata almost always included a de-identified subject ID, COVID-19 status, age in years and sex. Where available, HLA class I and class II types were obtained from metadata supplied by the sample provider rather than from assay-based typing.

Measured from the cysteine to the phenylalanine, the CDR3 is 16 residues long. Of the read, only the CDR3 DNA is kept; its 48 bases are in frame from base 1. Taken from the germline V gene, the CDR1 and CDR2 loops are SGHVS and FNYEAQ. V is clipped by 5 bases and J by 0 bases, and the sequence between their germline boundaries is 16 bases long. On the study overall, not on this receptor specifically: The amount of clinical and demographic metadata varied by source and participant and was provided uncurated.

TCRbeta CDR3 regions were amplified from genomic DNA using the immunoSEQ Assay, a bias-controlled multiplex PCR. The study's own analysis went as follows. Nucleated cell counts per sample were estimated from amplification of reference gene primers within the assay. To quantify the absolute abundance of each unique TCRbeta CDR3 rearrangement, sequence reads were collapsed and filtered. Productive Simpson clonality was computed per sample as the square root of Simpson's diversity index over productive rearrangements. TCRdb obtained this table from immuneACCESS and retained in-frame rearrangements with V and J assigned. These tables miss some clones; where compared with another copy, unresolved V genes account for less than half of the shortfall, and the remainder is unexplained. The V and J calls and the clone size are those of that table, but D and trimming were determined from the DNA. The sample yields fewer than 250,000 clones; around 85% were counted once. The ten largest clones capture 5.5% to 8% of the sample.

The origin of this receptor is a woman in her sixties with active or convalescent COVID-19. The sample taken for sequencing was peripheral blood. The V and J genes are TRBV7-6 and TRBJ1-1; a tentative D match to TRBD1 spans 6 bases. The CDR3 reads CASSPRGGDMNTEAFF. The DNA sequence reads TGTGCCAGCAGCCCCCGTGGGGGGGACATGAACACTGAAGCTTTCTTT.